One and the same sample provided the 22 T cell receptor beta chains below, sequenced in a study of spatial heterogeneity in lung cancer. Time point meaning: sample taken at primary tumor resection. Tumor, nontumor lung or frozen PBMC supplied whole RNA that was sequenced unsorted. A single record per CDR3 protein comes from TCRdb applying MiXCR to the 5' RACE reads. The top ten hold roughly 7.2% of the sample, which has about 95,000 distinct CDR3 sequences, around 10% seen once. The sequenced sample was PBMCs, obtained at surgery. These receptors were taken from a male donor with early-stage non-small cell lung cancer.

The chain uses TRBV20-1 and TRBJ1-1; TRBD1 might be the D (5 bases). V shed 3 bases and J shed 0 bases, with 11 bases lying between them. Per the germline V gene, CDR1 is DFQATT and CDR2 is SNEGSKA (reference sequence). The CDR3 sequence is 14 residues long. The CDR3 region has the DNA TGCAGTGCTAGTTGGGGCGCAATGAACACTGAAGCTTTCTTT. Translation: CSASWGAMNTEAFF.

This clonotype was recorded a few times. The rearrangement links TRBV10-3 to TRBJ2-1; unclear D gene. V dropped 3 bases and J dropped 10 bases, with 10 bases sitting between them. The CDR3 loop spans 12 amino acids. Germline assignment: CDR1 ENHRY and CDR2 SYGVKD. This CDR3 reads CAISDQFTEQFF. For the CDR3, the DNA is TGTGCCATCAGTGACCAATTCACCGAGCAGTTCTTC.

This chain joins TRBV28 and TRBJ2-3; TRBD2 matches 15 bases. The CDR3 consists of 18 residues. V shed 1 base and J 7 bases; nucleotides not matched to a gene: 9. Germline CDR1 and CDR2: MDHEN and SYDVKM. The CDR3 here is CASSLYGLAGGGPNTQYF. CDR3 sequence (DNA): TGTGCCAGCAGTTTATACGGACTAGCGGGAGGGGGCCCTAATACGCAGTATTTT.

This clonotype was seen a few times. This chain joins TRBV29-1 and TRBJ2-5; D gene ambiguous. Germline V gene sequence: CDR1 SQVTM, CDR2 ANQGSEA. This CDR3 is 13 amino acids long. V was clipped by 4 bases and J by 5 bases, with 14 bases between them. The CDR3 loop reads CSVVVLAAETQYF. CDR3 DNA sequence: TGCAGCGTTGTAGTCCTGGCCGCGGAGACCCAGTACTTC.

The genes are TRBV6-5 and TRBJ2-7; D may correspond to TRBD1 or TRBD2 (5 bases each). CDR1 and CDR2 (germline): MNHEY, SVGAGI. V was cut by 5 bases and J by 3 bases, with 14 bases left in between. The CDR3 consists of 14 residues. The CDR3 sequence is CASSQPGRNYEQYF. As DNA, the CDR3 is TGTGCCAGCAGTCAACCGGGACGGAACTACGAGCAGTACTTC.

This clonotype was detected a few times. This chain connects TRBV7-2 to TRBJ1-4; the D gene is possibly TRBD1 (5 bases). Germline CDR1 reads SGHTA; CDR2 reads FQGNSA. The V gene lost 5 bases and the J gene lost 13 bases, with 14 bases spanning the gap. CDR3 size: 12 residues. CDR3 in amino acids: CASSPSGPRLFF. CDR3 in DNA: TGTGCCAGCAGCCCATCGGGGCCACGACTGTTTTTT.

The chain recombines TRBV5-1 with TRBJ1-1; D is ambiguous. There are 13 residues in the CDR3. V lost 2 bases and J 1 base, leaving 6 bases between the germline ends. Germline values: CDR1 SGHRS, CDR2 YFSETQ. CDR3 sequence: CASSLTENTEAFF. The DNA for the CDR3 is TGCGCCAGCAGCTTAACAGAGAACACTGAAGCTTTCTTT. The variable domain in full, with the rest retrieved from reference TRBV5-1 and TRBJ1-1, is KAGVTQTPRYLIKTRGQQVTLSCSPISGHRSVSWYQQTPGQGLQFLFEYFSETQRNKGNFPGRFSGRQFSNSRSEMNVSTLELGDSALYLCASSLTENTEAFFGQGTRLTVV.

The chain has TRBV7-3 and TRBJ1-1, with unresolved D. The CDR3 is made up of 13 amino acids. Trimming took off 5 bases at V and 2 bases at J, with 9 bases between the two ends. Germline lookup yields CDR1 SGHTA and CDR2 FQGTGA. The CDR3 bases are TGTGCCAGCAGCAGAGGTAGCAACACTGAAGCTTTCTTT. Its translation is CASSRGSNTEAFF.

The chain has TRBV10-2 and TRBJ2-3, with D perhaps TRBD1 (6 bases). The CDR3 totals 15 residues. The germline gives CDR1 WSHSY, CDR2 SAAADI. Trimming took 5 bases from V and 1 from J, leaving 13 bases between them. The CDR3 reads CASSPMTGRTDTQYF. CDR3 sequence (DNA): TGCGCCAGCAGTCCTATGACAGGACGCACAGATACGCAGTATTTT.

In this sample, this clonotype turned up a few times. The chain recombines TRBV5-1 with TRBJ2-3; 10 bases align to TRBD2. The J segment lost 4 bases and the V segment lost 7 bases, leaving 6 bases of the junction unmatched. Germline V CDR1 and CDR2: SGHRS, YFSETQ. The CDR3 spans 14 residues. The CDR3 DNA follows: TGCGCCAGCGGCCTAGCGGGAGTTTCAGATACGCAGTATTTT. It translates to CASGLAGVSDTQYF.

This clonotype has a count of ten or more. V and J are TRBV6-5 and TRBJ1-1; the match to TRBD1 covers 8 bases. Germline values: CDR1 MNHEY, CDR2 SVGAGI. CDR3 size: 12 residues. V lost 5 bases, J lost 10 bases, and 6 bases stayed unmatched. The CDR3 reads CASSNRQGPAFF. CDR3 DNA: TGTGCCAGCAGTAATAGACAGGGGCCAGCTTTCTTT.

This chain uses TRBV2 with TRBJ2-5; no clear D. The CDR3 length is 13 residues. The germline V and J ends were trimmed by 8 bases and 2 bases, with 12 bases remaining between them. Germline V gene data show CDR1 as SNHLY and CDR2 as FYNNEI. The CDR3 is CASLPNSQETQYF. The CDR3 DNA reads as TGTGCCAGCCTACCGAACAGTCAAGAGACCCAGTACTTC.

The CDR3, as DNA: TGCAGTGCTAGAGATTTGAGCACAGATACGCAGTATTTT. Translating it yields CSARDLSTDTQYF. The chain joins TRBV20-1 to TRBJ2-3, with D uncertain. The CDR3 has 13 amino acids. Trimming took 0 bases from V and 0 from J, leaving 4 bases between them. Germline V gives CDR1 DFQATT, CDR2 SNEGSKA (reference sequence).

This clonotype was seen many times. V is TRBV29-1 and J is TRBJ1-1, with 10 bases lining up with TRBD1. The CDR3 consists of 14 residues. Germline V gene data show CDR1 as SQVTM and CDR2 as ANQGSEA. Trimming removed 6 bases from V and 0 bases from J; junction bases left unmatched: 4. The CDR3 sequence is CSVPDRGMNTEAFF. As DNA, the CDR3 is TGCAGCGTGCCGGACAGGGGGATGAACACTGAAGCTTTCTTT.

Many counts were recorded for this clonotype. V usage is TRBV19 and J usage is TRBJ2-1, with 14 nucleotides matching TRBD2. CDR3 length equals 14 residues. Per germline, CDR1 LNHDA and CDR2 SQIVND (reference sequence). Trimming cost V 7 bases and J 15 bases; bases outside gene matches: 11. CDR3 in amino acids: CASTSLGLAGEPFF. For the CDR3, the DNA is TGTGCCAGTACCTCCCTGGGACTAGCGGGAGAACCGTTCTTC.

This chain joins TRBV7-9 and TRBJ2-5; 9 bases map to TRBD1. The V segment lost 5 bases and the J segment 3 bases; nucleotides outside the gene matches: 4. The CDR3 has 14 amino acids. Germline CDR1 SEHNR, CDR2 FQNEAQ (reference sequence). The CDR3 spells CASSHRDREETQYF. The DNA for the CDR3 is TGTGCCAGCAGCCACCGGGACAGGGAAGAGACCCAGTACTTC.

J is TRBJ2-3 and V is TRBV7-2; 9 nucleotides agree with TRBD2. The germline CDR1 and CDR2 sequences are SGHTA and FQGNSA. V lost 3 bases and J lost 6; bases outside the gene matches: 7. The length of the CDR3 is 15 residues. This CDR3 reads CASSFSGGPRDTQYF. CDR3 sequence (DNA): TGTGCCAGCAGCTTTAGCGGGGGCCCCCGGGATACGCAGTATTTT.

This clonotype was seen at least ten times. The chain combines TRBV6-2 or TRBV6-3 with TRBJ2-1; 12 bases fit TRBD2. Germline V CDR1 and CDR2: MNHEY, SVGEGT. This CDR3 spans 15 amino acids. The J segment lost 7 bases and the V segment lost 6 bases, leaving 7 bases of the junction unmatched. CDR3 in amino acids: CASRPSGRAGNEQFF. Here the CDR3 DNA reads TGTGCCAGCAGGCCTAGCGGGAGGGCGGGAAATGAGCAGTTCTTC.

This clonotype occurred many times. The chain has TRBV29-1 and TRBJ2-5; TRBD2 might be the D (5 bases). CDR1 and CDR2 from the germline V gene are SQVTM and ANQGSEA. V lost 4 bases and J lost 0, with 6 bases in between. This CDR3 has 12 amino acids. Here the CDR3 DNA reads TGCAGCGTTGGTAGCGACCAAGAGACCCAGTACTTC. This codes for CSVGSDQETQYF.

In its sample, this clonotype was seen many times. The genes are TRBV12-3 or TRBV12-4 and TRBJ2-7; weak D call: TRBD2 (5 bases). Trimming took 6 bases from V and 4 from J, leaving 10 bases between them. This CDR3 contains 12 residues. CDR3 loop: CASSSRGYEQYF. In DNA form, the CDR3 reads TGTGCCAGCAGCTCCAGAGGGTACGAGCAGTACTTC.

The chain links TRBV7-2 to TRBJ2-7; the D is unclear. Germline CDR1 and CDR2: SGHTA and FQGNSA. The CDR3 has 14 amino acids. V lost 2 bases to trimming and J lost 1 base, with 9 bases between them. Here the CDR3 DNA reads TGTGCCAGCAGCTTAATGGCAGCGTCCTACGAGCAGTACTTC. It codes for CASSLMAASYEQYF. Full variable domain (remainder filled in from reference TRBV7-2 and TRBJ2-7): GAGVSQSPSNKVTEKGKDVELRCDPISGHTALYWYRQSLGQGLEFLIYFQGNSAPDKSGLPSDRFSAERTGGSVSTLTIQRTQQEDSAVYLCASSLMAASYEQYFGPGTRLTVT.

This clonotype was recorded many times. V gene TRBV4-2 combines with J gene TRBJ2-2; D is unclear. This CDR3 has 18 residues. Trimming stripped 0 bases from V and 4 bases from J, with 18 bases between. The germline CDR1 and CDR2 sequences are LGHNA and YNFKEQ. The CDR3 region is CASSQDSVSVSSTGELFF. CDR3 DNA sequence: TGTGCCAGCAGCCAAGATTCTGTTTCCGTATCTAGCACCGGGGAGCTGTTTTTT.